These 31 T cell receptor beta chains were all obtained from the same sample, sequenced in a study of cytomegalovirus exposure and HLA in healthy donors. 60 Vbeta and 13 Jbeta primers were used in PCR. Profiling relied on immunoSEQ multiplex PCR, and the TCRdb table lists in-frame clones only, not all of them. The sample lists around 100,000 clones; 74% were seen once. The sample comprised PBMCs. All receptors come from a man aged 45-60 years in good health and CMV-seropositive.

The chain employs TRBV5-1 and TRBJ1-1; D gene ambiguous. The germline gives CDR1 SGHRS, CDR2 YFSETQ. The V end lost 6 bases, the J end lost 5 bases, and 8 bases lay between the germline ends. The CDR3 covers 11 residues. The CDR3 region is CASTEGTEAFF. DNA of the CDR3: TGCGCCAGCACCGAGGGAACTGAAGCTTTCTTT.

The gene calls are TRBV9 and TRBJ2-3; 8 bases match TRBD2. Trimming at V came to 2 bases and at J to 1 base, leaving 3 bases not matched to a gene. The CDR3 is 15 amino acids. Germline CDR1 SGDLS, CDR2 YYNGEE. This chain's CDR3 is CASSVSGTGTDTQYF. CDR3 in DNA: TGTGCCAGCAGCGTTAGCGGGACGGGCACAGATACGCAGTATTTT.

The V call is TRBV30, the J call TRBJ2-5; TRBD1 aligns across 12 bases. The better agreement between TRBJ2-7 and the DNA end casts doubt on the J call. The CDR3 spans 17 residues. Germline CDR1 is GTSNPN and CDR2 is SVGIG (reference sequence). CDR3 sequence reads: CAWSPPPGQGASYEQYF. The CDR3 bases are TGTGCCTGGAGTCCCCCTCCGGGACAGGGGGCATCCTACGAGCAGTACTTC.

This CDR3 is CATGTGTGGPYEQYF. CDR3 bases: TGTGCCACTGGGACCGGGACAGGGGGACCCTACGAGCAGTACTTC. The rearrangement links TRBV10-3 to TRBJ2-7; TRBD1 aligns across 11 bases. This CDR3 has 15 residues. Germline V gives CDR1 ENHRY, CDR2 SYGVKD. After removal of 10 bases from V and 2 bases from J, the junction contained 10 bases not matched to a gene.

The rearrangement links TRBV7-8 to TRBJ2-7, with a possible D match to TRBD2 (6 bases). The CDR3 has 15 residues. V was trimmed by 4 bases and J by 3 bases, leaving 16 bases between them. The germline V gene has CDR1 SGHVS and CDR2 FQNEAQ. The CDR3 coding sequence is TGTGCCAGCAGCTCCAGACCTCCGGGGGACTACGAGCAGTACTTC. It codes for CASSSRPPGDYEQYF. Full variable domain (outside the CDR3, taken from reference TRBV7-8 and TRBJ2-7): GAGVSQSPRYKVAKRGQDVALRCDPISGHVSLFWYQQALGQGPEFLTYFQNEAQLDKSGLPSDRFFAERPEGSVSTLKIQRTQQEDSAVYLCASSSRPPGDYEQYFGPGTRLTVT.

The chain has TRBV11-2 and TRBJ2-1; 14 bases map to TRBD2. This CDR3 spans 17 amino acids. The germline V gene has CDR1 SGHAT and CDR2 FQNNGV. J lost 8 bases, V lost 3 bases, and 9 bases had no gene match. The CDR3 is CASSFNGLAGGRDEQFF. CDR3 nucleotide sequence: TGTGCCAGCAGCTTCAATGGACTAGCGGGAGGTAGGGATGAGCAGTTCTTC. The full variable domain, completed using reference TRBV11-2 and TRBJ2-1, is EAGVAQSPRYKIIEKRQSVAFWCNPISGHATLYWYQQILGQGPKLLIQFQNNGVVDDSQLPKDRFSAERLKGVDSTLKIQPAKLEDSAVYLCASSFNGLAGGRDEQFFGPGTRLTVL.

The chain links TRBV27 to TRBJ2-1, with TRBD2 identical over 13 bases. CDR3 length equals 16 residues. Germline CDR1 and CDR2: MNHEY and SMNVEV (reference sequence). V gave up 6 bases and J gave up 7 bases; unmatched junction bases: 9. This CDR3 reads CASRELTSGGWNEQFF. The CDR3 DNA reads TGTGCCAGCAGGGAATTGACTAGCGGGGGGTGGAATGAGCAGTTCTTC.

V gene TRBV5-1 combines with J gene TRBJ2-7; D unclear. Trimming pared 0 bases from V and 3 bases from J, leaving 13 bases between. Per the germline V gene, CDR1 is SGHRS and CDR2 is YFSETQ. The CDR3 sequence is 15 residues long. In DNA form, the CDR3 reads TGCGCCAGCAGCTTGGAAGACTCCCCACGCTACGAGCAGTACTTC. It codes for CASSLEDSPRYEQYF.

Comment on this clone: A junction end diverges from the germline sequence, so it may reflect a read error. The rearrangement uses TRBV10-1 and TRBJ1-6; 7 bases line up with TRBD1. This CDR3 contains 18 residues. Germline V gene sequence: CDR1 WNHNN, CDR2 SYGVQD (reference sequence). The CDR3, as DNA: TGCGCCGGTCGGACAGGAGAAATGCAAAGCTCCTATAATTCAACCCTCCACTTT. Encoded protein: CAGRTGEMQSSYNSTLHF.

The genes are TRBV7-9 and TRBJ2-2; possibly TRBD1 for D (6 bases). Per germline, CDR1 SEHNR and CDR2 FQNEAQ (reference sequence). This CDR3 region has 15 residues. Between the trimmed V and J ends, which lost 3 bases and 2 bases, there was a span of 10 bases. The CDR3 here is CASSLRTVNTGELFF. CDR3 DNA: TGTGCCAGCAGCTTGCGGACAGTAAACACCGGGGAGCTGTTTTTT.

Note on this clone: The same CDR3 also results from other DNA sequences found in this sample. This chain joins TRBV11-1 and TRBJ1-1, with 7 positions matching TRBD1. The CDR3 has 15 residues. V was clipped by 5 bases and J by 1 base; unmatched bases: 7. Germline V gene data show CDR1 as SGHAT and CDR2 as FQDESV (reference sequence). CDR3 DNA: TGTGCCAGCAGCCCACGGGACAGACAGAACACTGAAGCTTTCTTT. Translating gives CASSPRDRQNTEAFF.

The chain joins TRBV4-2 to TRBJ1-2, with 7 bases aligning to TRBD1. CDR3 length: 14 residues. After removal of 0 bases from V and 4 bases from J, the junction contained 2 bases not matched to a gene. Germline CDR1 and CDR2: LGHNA and YNFKEQ. CDR3 residues: CASSQDTGVYGYTF. CDR3 nucleotide sequence: TGTGCCAGCAGCCAAGATACAGGGGTCTATGGCTACACCTTC.

The sample holds one count of this clone. The CDR3 region has the DNA TGTGCTAGTGGTTTGGCGACTAGCGGGAGGGGTGATAATGAGCAGTTCTTC. It specifies CASGLATSGRGDNEQFF. V usage is TRBV12-5 and J usage is TRBJ2-1, with 14 bases fitting TRBD2. Per the germline V gene, CDR1 is LGHNT and CDR2 is FRNRAP. The CDR3 extends over 17 amino acids. V dropped 1 base and J dropped 7; count of bases not matched to a gene: 6. The variable domain in full, completed from reference TRBV12-5 and TRBJ2-1, reads DARVTQTPRHKVTEMGQEVTMRCQPILGHNTVFWYRQTMMQGLELLAYFRNRAPLDDSGMPKDRFSAEMPDATLATLKIQPSEPRDSAVYFCASGLATSGRGDNEQFFGPGTRLTVL.

The table lists this clone with a few counts. CDR3 sequence reads: CASMRESQPQHF. CDR3 bases: TGTGCCAGCATGAGGGAGTCGCAGCCCCAGCATTTT. The J gene is TRBJ1-5, the V gene TRBV2; no reliable D call. Trimming shortened V by 7 bases and J by 7 bases, and 11 bases separated the two germline ends. CDR1 is SNHLY, CDR2 FYNNEI, per germline. The CDR3 contains 12 residues. Full variable domain (outside the CDR3, taken from reference TRBV2 and TRBJ1-5): EPEVTQTPSHQVTQMGQEVILRCVPISNHLYFYWYRQILGQKVEFLVSFYNNEISEKSEIFDDQFSVERPDGSNFTLKIRSTKLEDSAMYFCASMRESQPQHFGDGTRLSIL.

The J gene is TRBJ2-5, the V gene TRBV27, with 7 bases lining up with TRBD1. Germline V CDR1 and CDR2: MNHEY, SMNVEV (reference sequence). The CDR3 sequence is 16 residues long. V trimming: 4 bases; J trimming: 3 bases; junction bases outside the gene matches: 11. The CDR3 sequence is CASSSGQDRRKETQYF. CDR3 nucleotide sequence: TGTGCCAGCAGTTCAGGACAGGACCGCAGAAAAGAGACCCAGTACTTC.

This clone was recorded a few times. The J gene is TRBJ1-6, the V gene TRBV19, with a weak D call TRBD1 (5 bases). The germline V gene encodes CDR1 LNHDA and CDR2 SQIVND (reference sequence). CDR3 length: 16 amino acids. Trimming removed 2 bases at V and 5 bases at J, with 13 bases between. The CDR3 bases are TGTGCCAGTAGTATAACAGGAGAGAGTCATAATTCACCCCTCCACTTT. This gives the protein CASSITGESHNSPLHF.

This sequence joins TRBV7-9 and TRBJ2-4; D may be TRBD1 (6 bases). V lost 5 bases, J lost 0 bases, and 20 bases lay in between. Germline assignment: CDR1 SEHNR and CDR2 FQNEAQ (reference sequence). This CDR3 contains 18 residues. The CDR3 loop reads CASSRLGRQAKAKNIQYF. Written as DNA, the CDR3 is TGTGCCAGCAGCCGTTTAGGGAGACAGGCAAAAGCCAAAAACATTCAGTACTTC.

This clone showed up just a few times. CDR3 nucleotides: TGCGCCAGCAGCCACAGGGGGAGGAACACTGAAGCTTTCTTT. This translates into CASSHRGRNTEAFF. This chain links TRBV4-1 with TRBJ1-1, with 7 bases lining up with TRBD1. CDR1 is MGHRA and CDR2 is YSYEKL in the germline V gene. Losses at the gene ends were 3 bases for V and 1 base for J; bases not matched to a gene: 2. The CDR3 has 14 amino acids.

The chain is built from TRBV28 and TRBJ2-5, with 7 bases identical to TRBD2. Trimming removed 7 bases from V and 5 bases from J; junction bases left unmatched: 10. The CDR3 sequence is 14 residues long. The germline gives CDR1 MDHEN, CDR2 SYDVKM. For the CDR3, the DNA is TGTGCCAGCACTACGACGGGACTACGGGAGACCCAGTACTTC. Its translation: CASTTTGLRETQYF.

This chain connects TRBV6-6 to TRBJ1-6, with 10 bases identical to TRBD1. Germline V gene sequence: CDR1 MNHNY, CDR2 SVGAGI (reference sequence). The CDR3 consists of 14 residues. The V gene end was trimmed by 6 bases and the J gene end by 10 bases; junction bases not matched to a gene: 6. CDR3 sequence reads: CASRTTGGGSPLHF. CDR3 nucleotides: TGTGCCAGCAGGACGACAGGGGGCGGCTCACCCCTCCACTTT.

The J gene is TRBJ1-2, the V gene TRBV28; D gene ambiguous. CDR1 is MDHEN and CDR2 is SYDVKM in the germline V gene. The CDR3 length is 14 residues. V gave up 3 bases and J gave up 1 base, with 9 bases separating them. The CDR3 is CASSLLNFNYGYTF. CDR3 DNA: TGTGCCAGCAGTTTGCTGAACTTTAACTATGGCTACACCTTC.

CDR3 amino acids: CASSYSQGWYGYTF. Written as DNA, the CDR3 is TGTGCCAGCAGTTACTCTCAGGGGTGGTATGGCTACACCTTC. This chain connects TRBV6-5 to TRBJ1-2; TRBD1 is a possible D gene (6 bases). The CDR3 totals 14 residues. V lost 0 bases to trimming and J lost 5 bases, with 10 bases between them. Germline CDR1 reads MNHEY; CDR2 reads SVGAGI.

J is TRBJ2-5 and V is TRBV5-8, with TRBD2 identical over 16 bases. J lost 4 bases, V lost 4 bases, and 7 bases had no gene match. CDR1 and CDR2 from the germline V gene are SGHTS and YDEGEE. This CDR3 is built from 17 residues. The DNA of the CDR3 is TGTGCCAGCAGCGTCGGGACTAGCGGGGGGGCAGGAGAGACCCAGTACTTC. Encoded protein: CASSVGTSGGAGETQYF.

This chain connects TRBV10-3 to TRBJ1-4; tentatively, D is TRBD1 (6 bases). The V gene's germline CDR1 is ENHRY and CDR2 SYGVKD. The V end lost 10 bases, the J end lost 4 bases, and 22 bases lay between the germline ends. CDR3 length: 16 amino acids. CDR3 sequence (DNA): TGTGCCAACCGCAGGGGATCCGGGTCCCTTAATGAAAAACTGTTTTTT. Translated, it gives CANRRGSGSLNEKLFF.

In DNA form, the CDR3 reads TGTGCCAGTAGTATATCAAGGGGGAAGGCCGGGGAGCTGTTTTTT. Encoded protein: CASSISRGKAGELFF. The chain links TRBV19 to TRBJ2-2; D may be TRBD1 (6 bases). The V end lost 2 bases, the J end lost 6 bases, and 13 bases lay between the germline ends. The germline V gene has CDR1 LNHDA and CDR2 SQIVND (reference sequence). The CDR3 runs 15 residues.

V usage is TRBV6-5 and J usage is TRBJ2-7; 14 bases align to TRBD2. J lost 4 bases, V lost 7 bases, and 6 bases had no gene match. Germline V gene data show CDR1 as MNHEY and CDR2 as SVGAGI. This CDR3 contains 15 residues. The CDR3 sequence: CASTTRTSGRYEQYF. CDR3 DNA sequence: TGTGCCAGCACTACTAGGACTAGCGGGAGGTACGAGCAGTACTTC.

V gene TRBV7-2 combines with J gene TRBJ2-3; D perhaps matches TRBD2 (6 bases). V lost 3 bases to trimming and J lost 4 bases, with 14 bases between them. The CDR3 covers 15 residues. Germline V CDR1 and CDR2: SGHTA, FQGNSA. CDR3 region: CASSLVGGAADTQYF. CDR3 bases: TGTGCCAGCAGCTTGGTGGGCGGGGCGGCAGATACGCAGTATTTT.

This clone was observed a handful of times. The rearrangement links TRBV6-1 to TRBJ2-7; TRBD2 might be the D (7 bases). V was pared by 0 bases and J by 4 bases, with 16 bases between. This CDR3 has 16 residues. CDR1 MNHNS and CDR2 SASEGT come from the germline V gene. The CDR3 nucleotides are TGTGCCAGCAGTGAAGCGTGGGGGGGGCTGGGGTACGAGCAGTACTTC. Protein sequence: CASSEAWGGLGYEQYF.

The V gene is TRBV5-4, the J gene TRBJ2-1; TRBD2 is a possible D gene (5 bases). Germline CDR1 reads SGHNT; CDR2 reads YYREEE (reference sequence). Trimming took 0 bases from V and 7 from J, leaving 11 bases between them. The CDR3 spans 14 residues. CDR3 nucleotide sequence: TGTGCCAGCAGCTTGGATAGTACGGGAAATGAGCAGTTCTTC. Its translation: CASSLDSTGNEQFF.

V and J are TRBV5-6 and TRBJ2-7; TRBD2 matches at 9 bases. J gave up 6 bases and V 2 bases, and 21 bases lay outside the gene matches. CDR1 and CDR2 (germline): SGHDT, YYEEEE. The CDR3 contains 19 residues. Written as DNA, the CDR3 is TGTGCCAGCAGCTTAGAAACCGGGACTAGCCATATTCCCTTGCGCGAGCAGTACTTC. Translated, it gives CASSLETGTSHIPLREQYF.

The chain joins TRBV30 to TRBJ1-1; possibly TRBD1 for D (6 bases). The ends were cut back, 2 bases at V and 6 bases at J, with 19 bases in the middle. This CDR3 has 15 residues. CDR1 and CDR2 from the germline V gene are GTSNPN and SVGIG (reference sequence). The CDR3 sequence is CAWSRRGGAGPEAFF. The CDR3 DNA reads TGTGCCTGGAGTCGTCGGGGGGGGGCCGGACCTGAAGCTTTCTTT.